This TCR beta chain appears in the sequencing data of a study of blood T cells in healthy people across ages. The germline V gene has CDR1 MNHEY and CDR2 SVGEGT. The CDR3 length is 18 residues. Next came a second PCR, run for about 7 to 12 cycles, which used a sample-barcoded 5' primer along with a J-beta primer mix. A 12-random-nucleotide template-switch adaptor tagged each cDNA molecule. Researchers report that each sample yielded at least 3 million CDR3-containing paired-end reads. TCRdb passed the 5' RACE reads through MiXCR, listing each CDR3 protein once. This sample has just over 800,000 distinct CDR3 sequences, with approximately 65% found just once. Comments on this clonotype: An end of the junction differs from the germline gene, which may be a read error.

The authors extracted at least 5 micrograms of total RNA per sample. This chain joins TRBV6-2 or TRBV6-3 and TRBJ2-3; D is unclear. The sequencing input was blood. The sequence was collected from a man aged 25 to 45 in good health. The CDR3 nucleotides are TGTGCTAGCAGTTACGGAATGGGTGATGTCCGGGGCACAGATACGCAGTATTTT. Amino acid sequence: CASSYGMGDVRGTDTQYF.